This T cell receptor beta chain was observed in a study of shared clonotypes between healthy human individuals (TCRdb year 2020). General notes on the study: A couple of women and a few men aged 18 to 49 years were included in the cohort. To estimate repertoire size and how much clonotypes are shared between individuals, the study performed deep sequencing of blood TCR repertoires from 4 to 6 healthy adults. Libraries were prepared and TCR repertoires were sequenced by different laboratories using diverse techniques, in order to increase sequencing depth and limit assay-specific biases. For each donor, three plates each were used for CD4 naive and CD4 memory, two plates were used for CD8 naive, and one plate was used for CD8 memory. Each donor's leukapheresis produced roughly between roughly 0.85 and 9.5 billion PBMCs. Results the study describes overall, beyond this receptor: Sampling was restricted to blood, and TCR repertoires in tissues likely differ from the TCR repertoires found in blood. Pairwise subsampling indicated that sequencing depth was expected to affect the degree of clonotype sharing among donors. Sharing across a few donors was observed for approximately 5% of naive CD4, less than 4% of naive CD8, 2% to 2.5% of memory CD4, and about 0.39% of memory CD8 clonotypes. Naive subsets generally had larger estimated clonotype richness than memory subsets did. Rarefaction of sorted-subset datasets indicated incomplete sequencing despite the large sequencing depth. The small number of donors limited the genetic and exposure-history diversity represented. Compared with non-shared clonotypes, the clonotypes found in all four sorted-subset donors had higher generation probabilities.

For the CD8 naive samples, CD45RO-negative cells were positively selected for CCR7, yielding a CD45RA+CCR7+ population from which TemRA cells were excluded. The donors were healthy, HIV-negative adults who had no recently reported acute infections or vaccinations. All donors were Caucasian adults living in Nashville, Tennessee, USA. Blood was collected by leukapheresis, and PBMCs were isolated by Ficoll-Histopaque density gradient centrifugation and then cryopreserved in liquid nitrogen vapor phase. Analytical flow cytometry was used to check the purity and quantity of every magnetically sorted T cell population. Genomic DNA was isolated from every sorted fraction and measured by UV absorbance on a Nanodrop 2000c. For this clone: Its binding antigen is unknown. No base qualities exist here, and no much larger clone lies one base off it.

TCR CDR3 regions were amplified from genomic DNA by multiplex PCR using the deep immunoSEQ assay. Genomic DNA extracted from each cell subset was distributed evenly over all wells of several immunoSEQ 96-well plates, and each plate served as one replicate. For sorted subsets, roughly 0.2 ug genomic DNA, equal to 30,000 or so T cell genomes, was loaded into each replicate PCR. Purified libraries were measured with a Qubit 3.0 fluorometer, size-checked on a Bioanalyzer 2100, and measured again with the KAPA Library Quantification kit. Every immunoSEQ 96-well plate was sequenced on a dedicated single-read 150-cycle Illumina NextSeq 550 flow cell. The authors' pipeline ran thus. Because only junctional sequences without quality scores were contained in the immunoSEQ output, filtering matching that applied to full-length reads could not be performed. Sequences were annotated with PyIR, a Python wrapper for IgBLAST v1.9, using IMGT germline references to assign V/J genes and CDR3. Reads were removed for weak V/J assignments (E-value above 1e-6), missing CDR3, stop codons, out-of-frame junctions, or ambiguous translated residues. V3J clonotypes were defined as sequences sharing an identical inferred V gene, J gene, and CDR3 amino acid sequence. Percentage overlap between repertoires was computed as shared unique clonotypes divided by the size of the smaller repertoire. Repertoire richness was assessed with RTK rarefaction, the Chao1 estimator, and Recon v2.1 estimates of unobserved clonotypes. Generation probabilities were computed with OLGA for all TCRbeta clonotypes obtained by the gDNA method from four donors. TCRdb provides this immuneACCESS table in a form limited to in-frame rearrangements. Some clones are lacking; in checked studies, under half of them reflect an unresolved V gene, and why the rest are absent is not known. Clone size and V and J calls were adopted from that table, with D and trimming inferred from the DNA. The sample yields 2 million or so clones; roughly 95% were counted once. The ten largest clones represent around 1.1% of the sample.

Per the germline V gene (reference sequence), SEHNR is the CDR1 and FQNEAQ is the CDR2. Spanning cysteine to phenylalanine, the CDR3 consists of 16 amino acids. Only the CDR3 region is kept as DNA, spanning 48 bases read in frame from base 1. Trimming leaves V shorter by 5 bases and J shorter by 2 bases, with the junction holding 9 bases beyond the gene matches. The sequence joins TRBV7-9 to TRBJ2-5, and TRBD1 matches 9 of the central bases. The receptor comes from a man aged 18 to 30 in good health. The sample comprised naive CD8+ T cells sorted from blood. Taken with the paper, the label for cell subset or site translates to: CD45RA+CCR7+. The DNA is TGTGCCAGCAGCCCCTCCCCCGGGACAGGGCAAGAGACCCAGTACTTC. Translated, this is CASSPSPGTGQETQYF.